This T cell receptor beta chain was sequenced in a study of blood T cell repertoires in COVID-19. As for the study in general: The United States, Italy and Spain supplied acute and convalescent COVID-19 samples. Nucleic acid was either cDNA or gDNA, and it came from T cells, B-cell-depleted T cells, or PBMCs.

TCRdb's copy holds only in-frame clones and misses some; the assay was immunoSEQ multiplex PCR. The repertoire holds under 150,000 clones, 77% seen once, with roughly 8.9% in the top ten. The sequence came from a woman aged 45-65 years with active or convalescent COVID-19. The source material was peripheral blood.

The CDR3 DNA reads as TGTGCCAGCAGCTCCTATACCCTCACGGGCGAGCAGTACTTC. Amino acid sequence: CASSSYTLTGEQYF. The V gene is TRBV7-2, the J gene TRBJ2-7; D unclear. V lost 4 bases and J 6 bases, leaving 16 bases between the germline ends. The CDR3 spans 14 residues. The germline V gene has CDR1 SGHTA and CDR2 FQGNSA.